The count of the clone carrying this T cell receptor beta chain is one. The sample holds other DNA sequences that translate to the same CDR3. Profiling relied on immunoSEQ multiplex PCR, and the TCRdb table lists in-frame clones only, not all of them. The profile covers fewer than 1.6 million clones, with just under 99% appearing a single time and 0.36% taken by the ten largest. The entry originates in a study of shared clonotypes between healthy human individuals. In germline, CDR1 is SGHTA, CDR2 FQGNSA. The V gene lost 7 bases and the J gene lost 9 bases, with 10 bases spanning the gap. This CDR3 has 11 amino acids.

The rearrangement links TRBV7-2 to TRBJ1-5, with a possible D match to TRBD1 (5 bases). Input material: naive CD4+ T cells sorted from blood. Subset denoted: CD45RA+ positively selected. This sequence originates from a man aged 25 to 40 in good health. The chain's CDR3 is CASTQGGPQHF. The CDR3 DNA reads as TGTGCCAGCACCCAGGGTGGGCCCCAGCATTTT.